This passage covers 9 T cell receptor beta chains from one sample sequenced in a study of blood T cell repertoires in COVID-19. Method: immunoSEQ multiplex PCR; TCRdb's copy keeps in-frame clones and lacks some. The data show some 90,000 clones, approximately 86% seen once. The material sequenced was peripheral blood. The receptors originated from an elderly man with active or convalescent COVID-19.

The rearrangement joins TRBV11-3 to TRBJ2-2, with 11 bases lining up with TRBD2. The CDR3 has 16 residues. The V segment lost 5 bases and the J segment 1 base; nucleotides outside the gene matches: 3. CDR1 is SGHNT and CDR2 is YENEEA in the germline V gene. This CDR3 reads CASSRGTSGNTGELFF. CDR3 nucleotide sequence: TGTGCCAGCAGCCGCGGGACTAGCGGGAACACCGGGGAGCTGTTTTTT.

This clone appeared once. This chain connects TRBV18 to TRBJ2-1, with D possibly matching TRBD2 (5 bases). Trimming stripped 3 bases from V and 5 bases from J, with 11 bases between. CDR3 length equals 14 residues. Germline V gives CDR1 KGHSH, CDR2 LQKENI. In DNA, the CDR3 is TGTGCCAGCTCACCCCGGACGGGAAACAATGAGCAGTTCTTC. Its protein product is CASSPRTGNNEQFF.

This clone was seen a handful of times. This chain links TRBV18 with TRBJ2-6, with TRBD1 as a possible D gene (6 bases). V gave up 3 bases and J gave up 0 bases, with 18 bases separating them. Germline-derived CDR1 and CDR2 are KGHSH and LQKENI. This CDR3 is built from 19 residues. CDR3 sequence reads: CASSPTSVGGISGANVLTF. The CDR3 bases are TGTGCCAGCTCACCCACCTCGGTAGGGGGTATCTCTGGGGCCAACGTCCTGACTTTC. The whole variable domain, filled in from reference TRBV18 and TRBJ2-6, reads NAGVMQNPRHLVRRRGQEARLRCSPMKGHSHVYWYRQLPEEGLKFMVYLQKENIIDESGMPKERFSAEFPKEGPSILRIQQVVRGDSAAYFCASSPTSVGGISGANVLTFGAGSRLTVL.

The rearrangement links TRBV6-1 to TRBJ1-1, with unresolved D. V was shortened by 3 bases and J by 4 bases, with 6 bases between the two germline ends. CDR3 size: 12 residues. Germline assignment: CDR1 MNHNS and CDR2 SASEGT. Here the CDR3 DNA reads TGTGCCAGCAGTGAGGGCAGCACTGAAGCTTTCTTT. Its translation is CASSEGSTEAFF.

This sequence joins TRBV16 and TRBJ2-5, with D maybe TRBD2 (5 bases). The length of the CDR3 is 16 residues. The V end lost 1 base, the J end lost 1 base, and 13 bases lay between the germline ends. The germline gives CDR1 KGHSY, CDR2 FQNENV. The CDR3 DNA reads as TGTGCCAGCAGCCAATTGGGAGTTAAGTTCCAAGAGACCCAGTACTTC. Protein: CASSQLGVKFQETQYF.

The V and J genes are TRBV7-9 and TRBJ1-1; the D gene is possibly TRBD1 (5 bases). The CDR3 is made up of 14 amino acids. Germline CDR1 SEHNR, CDR2 FQNEAQ (reference sequence). V lost 2 bases and J lost 4, with 11 bases in between. The CDR3 coding sequence is TGTGCCAGCAGCTTAATAACCGGGGGCACTGAAGCTTTCTTT. Its protein product is CASSLITGGTEAFF. Using reference TRBV7-9 and TRBJ1-1 for the parts outside the CDR3, the full variable domain is DTGVSQNPRHKITKRGQNVTFRCDPISEHNRLYWYRQTLGQGPEFLTYFQNEAQLEKSRLLSDRFSAERPKGSFSTLEIQRTEQGDSAMYLCASSLITGGTEAFFGQGTRLTVV.

This chain links TRBV6-5 with TRBJ1-1, with a tentative D call TRBD1 (5 bases). V was pared by 5 bases and J by 5 bases, with 15 bases between. This CDR3 region has 14 residues. CDR1 is MNHEY, CDR2 SVGAGI, per germline. The chain's CDR3 is CASSRSGGETEAFF. CDR3 coding DNA: TGTGCCAGCAGTCGCAGTGGGGGGGAAACTGAAGCTTTCTTT.

The J gene is TRBJ2-4, the V gene TRBV18; D is possibly TRBD2 (6 bases). Germline CDR1 reads KGHSH; CDR2 reads LQKENI. This CDR3 has 15 amino acids. V dropped 1 base and J dropped 0 bases, with 7 bases sitting between them. The DNA of the CDR3 is TGTGCCAGCTCACCACTAGCGGTAGCCAAAAACATTCAGTACTTC. It specifies CASSPLAVAKNIQYF.

V is TRBV7-8 and J is TRBJ2-1, with TRBD2 identical over 11 bases. Germline CDR1 and CDR2: SGHVS and FQNEAQ. The CDR3 totals 15 residues. Trimming took 5 bases from V and 4 from J; bases not matched to a gene: 4. The chain's CDR3 is CASSLGTSGYNEQFF. The CDR3 nucleotides read TGTGCCAGCAGCCTCGGGACTAGCGGTTACAATGAGCAGTTCTTC.